A selection of T cell receptor beta chains follows, all from one sample in a study of T cell responses to AZD1222 COVID-19 vaccine. TCRdb's copy holds only in-frame clones and misses some; the assay was immunoSEQ multiplex PCR. The repertoire consists of 100,000 to 150,000 clones, with roughly 92% occurring once and the leading ten covering around 5.9%. Sequencing was performed on peripheral blood, taken on day 0 of AZD1222 vaccination. The receptor source for this set is an adult in good health. The CDR3 runs from the conserved cysteine through the conserved F or W. Each record gives: D gene, V gene, clone size, J gene, CDR3 DNA, CDR3 protein. The D gene is left open where the match is weak. Clone sizes are given selectively: once, few, many, or a class where the clone is expanded.

-	TRBV19	-	TRBJ1-1	TGTGCCAGTATACCAAGACGGACGATGGCAGCAAACACTGAAGCTTTCTTT	CASIPRRTMAANTEAFF
-	TRBV30	-	TRBJ1-1	TGTGCCTGGAGTGTACGAGGCTTCATGAACACTGAAGCTTTCTTT	CAWSVRGFMNTEAFF
-	TRBV6-6	-	TRBJ1-5	TGTGCCAGCAGTTACTCGTCTCAGCCCCAGCATTTT	CASSYSSQPQHF
TRBD2	TRBV4-3	once	TRBJ2-3	TGCGCCAGCAGTTTTTCAAGCGGGAGTAGGATAGATACGCAGTATTTT	CASSFSSGSRIDTQYF
-	TRBV19	-	TRBJ2-6	TGTGCCAGTAGTGATATAGCCTCCGGGGCCAACGTCCTGACTTTC	CASSDIASGANVLTF
-	TRBV7-2	-	TRBJ1-1	TGTGCCAGCAGCTCCCGGGTGGACACTGAAGCTTTCTTT	CASSSRVDTEAFF
-	TRBV19	-	TRBJ2-2	TGTGCCAGTAGTATTGTTCCCTTGGCCGGGGAGCTGTTTTTT	CASSIVPLAGELFF
TRBD1	TRBV19	-	TRBJ2-7	TGTGCCAGTAGTGTTACAGGGGGGTTCGAGCAGTACTTC	CASSVTGGFEQYF
-	TRBV6-2/TRBV6-3	-	TRBJ2-5	TGTGCCAGCAGTTCCGTGAAGACCCAGTACTTC	CASSSVKTQYF
-	TRBV4-2	-	TRBJ1-4	TGTGCCAGCAGCCAAGATTGGGCGAATGAAAAACTGTTTTTT	CASSQDWANEKLFF